One and the same sample provided the 28 T cell receptor beta chains below, sequenced in a study of T-cell reconstitution after alpha-beta-depleted transplantation in children. The TCRbeta library incorporated unique molecular identifiers. MiXCR was run by TCRdb on the PCR reads, yielding one entry per CDR3 protein. The sample contains approximately 350,000 distinct CDR3 sequences, 15% to 20% of which appear only once. The sample in question was PBMCs, mostly from graft donor cells, obtained 360 days after TCRalphabeta/CD19-depleted stem cell transplant. The receptors were gathered from a male patient aged 2 to 9 who had a stem cell transplant for acute lymphoblastic leukemia, so the T cells may come from the graft donor.

At least ten counts were recorded for this clonotype. The chain is built from TRBV28 and TRBJ2-1, with 7 bases aligning to TRBD2. Germline lookup yields CDR1 MDHEN and CDR2 SYDVKM. This CDR3 contains 13 residues. The V and J ends lost 6 bases and 10 bases, in that order; junction bases with no gene match: 9. CDR3 in amino acids: CASRVGGKEEQFF. CDR3 bases: TGTGCCAGCAGGGTGGGGGGGAAGGAAGAGCAGTTCTTC. The full variable domain, with the rest looked up from reference TRBV28 and TRBJ2-1, is DVKVTQSSRYLVKRTGEKVFLECVQDMDHENMFWYRQDPGLGLRLIYFSYDVKMKEKGDIPEGYSVSREKKERFSLILESASTNQTSMYLCASRVGGKEEQFFGPGTRLTVL.

The chain uses TRBV7-2 and TRBJ2-5, with 8 bases matching TRBD1. CDR1 is SGHTA and CDR2 is FQGNSA in the germline V gene. CDR3 length: 15 amino acids. V trimming: 5 bases; J trimming: 5 bases; junction bases outside the gene matches: 10. CDR3 coding DNA: TGTGCCAGCAGCCCGACAGGGGTATCGAGGGAGACCCAGTACTTC. Translated, it gives CASSPTGVSRETQYF. The full variable domain, with the rest looked up from reference TRBV7-2 and TRBJ2-5, is GAGVSQSPSNKVTEKGKDVELRCDPISGHTALYWYRQSLGQGLEFLIYFQGNSAPDKSGLPSDRFSAERTGGSVSTLTIQRTQQEDSAVYLCASSPTGVSRETQYFGPGTRLLVL.

This chain uses TRBV5-1 with TRBJ2-3; no clear D gene. Germline CDR1 and CDR2: SGHRS and YFSETQ. The CDR3 is 17 amino acids. With 0 bases removed from V and 0 bases from J, the gap between germline ends came to 14 bases. CDR3 nucleotide sequence: TGCGCCAGCAGCTTGGCCAGATCACCCTCTAGCACAGATACGCAGTATTTT. Translating gives CASSLARSPSSTDTQYF.

The chain couples TRBV9 to TRBJ2-5, with unresolved D. This CDR3 spans 15 amino acids. V dropped 2 bases and J dropped 1 base, with 12 bases sitting between them. CDR1 is SGDLS, CDR2 YYNGEE, per germline. DNA for the CDR3: TGTGCCAGCAGCGTTTCACCTGGACCCCAAGAGACCCAGTACTTC. Protein product: CASSVSPGPQETQYF.

This clonotype occurred many times. J is TRBJ2-5 and V is TRBV20-1; weak D call: TRBD1 (5 bases). This CDR3 spans 12 amino acids. V dropped 3 bases and J dropped 5 bases, with 10 bases sitting between them. CDR1 DFQATT and CDR2 SNEGSKA come from the germline V gene (reference sequence). CDR3 loop: CSARFRDETQYF. Written as DNA, the CDR3 is TGCAGTGCTAGGTTCAGGGATGAGACCCAGTACTTC.

The chain links TRBV10-3 to TRBJ2-3; 8 nucleotides line up with TRBD2. The germline V gene has CDR1 ENHRY and CDR2 SYGVKD. With V trimmed by 3 bases and J by 3 bases, 5 bases remained unmatched. The CDR3 totals 15 residues. The CDR3 DNA sequence: TGTGCCATCAGTGACCGGGGGGGCGAAACAGATACGCAGTATTTT. Protein: CAISDRGGETDTQYF.

This clonotype was recorded a few times. V is TRBV20-1 and J is TRBJ2-1; D is unresolved. Germline CDR1 is DFQATT and CDR2 is SNEGSKA (reference sequence). Trimming took 3 bases from V and 7 from J, leaving 7 bases between them. The CDR3 runs 11 residues. CDR3 DNA sequence: TGCAGTGCTAGCATGTTAAATGAGCAGTTCTTC. This translates into CSASMLNEQFF.

This clonotype was seen only a few times. The CDR3 DNA is TGTGCCAGCAGTTTGATCGGGGGGAACACTGAAGCTTTCTTT. Translating it yields CASSLIGGNTEAFF. J is TRBJ1-1 and V is TRBV12-3 or TRBV12-4; D is possibly TRBD1 (5 bases). With 3 bases removed from V and 1 base from J, the gap between germline ends came to 9 bases. The CDR3 covers 14 residues.

The chain links TRBV20-1 to TRBJ1-6, with 11 bases aligning to TRBD1. CDR1 DFQATT and CDR2 SNEGSKA come from the germline V gene (reference sequence). The CDR3 loop spans 15 amino acids. The junction had 4 bases not matched to a gene; V was cut back by 0 bases and J by 9 bases. The CDR3 sequence: CSARDPGTGGSPLHF. The CDR3 DNA is TGCAGTGCTAGAGATCCAGGGACAGGGGGTTCACCCCTCCACTTT.

This clonotype was seen only a few times. The CDR3 DNA reads as TGCGCCAGCCGGCCGGGATTTCAAGAGACCCAGTACTTC. Translating gives CASRPGFQETQYF. The V and J genes are TRBV5-1 and TRBJ2-5; possibly TRBD2 for D (5 bases). Deletions cut 7 bases from V and 2 bases from J, with 12 bases between. The CDR3 has 13 residues. In germline, CDR1 is SGHRS, CDR2 YFSETQ. The variable domain in full, with the rest retrieved from reference TRBV5-1 and TRBJ2-5, is KAGVTQTPRYLIKTRGQQVTLSCSPISGHRSVSWYQQTPGQGLQFLFEYFSETQRNKGNFPGRFSGRQFSNSRSEMNVSTLELGDSALYLCASRPGFQETQYFGPGTRLLVL.

This clonotype occurred a few times. The chain uses TRBV7-9 and TRBJ1-4, with TRBD1 as a possible D gene (5 bases). The CDR3 has 14 amino acids. The V and J ends lost 5 bases and 12 bases respectively, with 19 bases between them. In germline, CDR1 is SEHNR, CDR2 FQNEAQ (reference sequence). This chain's CDR3 is CASSHGPRQGQLFF. The CDR3 DNA sequence: TGTGCCAGCAGCCATGGTCCACGGCAGGGTCAACTGTTTTTT.

This clonotype was counted only a few times. This rearrangement joins TRBV5-1 to TRBJ2-5, with TRBD1 identical over 7 bases. Germline CDR1 reads SGHRS; CDR2 reads YFSETQ. V gave up 8 bases and J gave up 1 base; unmatched junction bases: 8. The CDR3 loop spans 14 amino acids. CDR3 nucleotides: TGCGCCAGTACCCGAGGGACAGCCCAAGAGACCCAGTACTTC. Protein sequence: CASTRGTAQETQYF. The full variable domain, completed using reference TRBV5-1 and TRBJ2-5, is KAGVTQTPRYLIKTRGQQVTLSCSPISGHRSVSWYQQTPGQGLQFLFEYFSETQRNKGNFPGRFSGRQFSNSRSEMNVSTLELGDSALYLCASTRGTAQETQYFGPGTRLLVL.

There are a few counts of this clonotype. DNA of the CDR3: TGTGCCAGCAGTTTCTGGGATCCGCGAGGGGACGAGCAGTACTTC. This encodes CASSFWDPRGDEQYF. The rearrangement joins TRBV28 to TRBJ2-7, with D perhaps TRBD1 or TRBD2 (5 bases each). Germline V gene data show CDR1 as MDHEN and CDR2 as SYDVKM. This CDR3 region has 15 residues. Trimming took off 3 bases at V and 5 bases at J, with 17 bases between the two ends.

The table lists this clonotype with a few counts. V is TRBV12-3 or TRBV12-4 and J is TRBJ1-5; weak D call: TRBD1 (5 bases). V lost 2 bases to trimming and J lost 7 bases, with 12 bases between them. The CDR3 contains 14 residues. For the CDR3, the DNA is TGTGCCAGCAGTTTACACGGGGCGCGACAGCCCCAGCATTTT. Protein product: CASSLHGARQPQHF.

This clonotype was observed a few times. The rearrangement uses TRBV6-5 and TRBJ2-1; 15 nucleotides match TRBD2. The CDR3 spans 17 residues. V gave up 2 bases and J gave up 6 bases; unmatched junction bases: 5. CDR1 and CDR2 from the germline V gene are MNHEY and SVGAGI. Here the CDR3 DNA reads TGTGCCAGCAGTTACGGAACGGGACTAGCGGGAGGCAATGAGCAGTTCTTC. Translation gives CASSYGTGLAGGNEQFF.

This clonotype was seen a few times. The gene calls are TRBV4-1 and TRBJ2-1, with TRBD2 identical over 10 bases. V trimming: 0 bases; J trimming: 10 bases; junction bases outside the gene matches: 3. The CDR3 contains 14 residues. Per the germline V gene, CDR1 is MGHRA and CDR2 is YSYEKL. The chain's CDR3 is CASSQEVSGREQFF. For the CDR3, the DNA is TGCGCCAGCAGCCAAGAGGTTAGCGGGAGGGAGCAGTTCTTC.

A few counts support this clonotype. The V and J genes are TRBV5-6 and TRBJ2-1; TRBD2 matches at 8 bases. CDR3 length equals 15 residues. V shed 4 bases and J 2 bases; nucleotides not matched to a gene: 5. Looked up from germline, CDR1 is SGHDT and CDR2 is YYEEEE. DNA of the CDR3: TGTGCCAGCAGCCAGCCGGGAGGGCCCTACAATGAGCAGTTCTTC. Translating it yields CASSQPGGPYNEQFF.

The chain recombines TRBV15 with TRBJ2-5; 9 bases are a match to TRBD2. V lost 0 bases and J lost 9; bases outside the gene matches: 11. This CDR3 contains 16 residues. Germline V gene lookup returns CDR1 LNHNV and CDR2 YYDKDF (reference sequence). The CDR3 sequence: CATSREDGGRARAQYF. The DNA of the CDR3 is TGTGCCACCAGCAGAGAGGATGGCGGGAGGGCCCGGGCCCAGTACTTC.

In DNA, the CDR3 is TGCAGTGCTAGAGATCTGACGGCGACATACCGTGTAGAGCAGTTCTTC. Its translation is CSARDLTATYRVEQFF. The V call is TRBV20-1, the J call TRBJ2-1, with D uncertain. Germline V gene data show CDR1 as DFQATT and CDR2 as SNEGSKA (reference sequence). This CDR3 is built from 16 residues. Trimming took off 0 bases at V and 10 bases at J, with 22 bases between the two ends.

This clonotype came up many times. The chain is built from TRBV5-1 and TRBJ2-7; D gene unclear. Trimming left V 0 bases short and J 1 base short, with 8 bases between. The length of the CDR3 is 14 residues. Germline loops: CDR1 SGHRS, CDR2 YFSETQ. The CDR3 DNA sequence: TGCGCCAGCAGCTTGGACGTCGGGTCCTACGAGCAGTACTTC. Translated: CASSLDVGSYEQYF. The full variable domain, with the rest looked up from reference TRBV5-1 and TRBJ2-7, is KAGVTQTPRYLIKTRGQQVTLSCSPISGHRSVSWYQQTPGQGLQFLFEYFSETQRNKGNFPGRFSGRQFSNSRSEMNVSTLELGDSALYLCASSLDVGSYEQYFGPGTRLTVT.

CDR3 sequence (DNA): TGTGCCAGCAGCCGCGTCGTGTGGGGCGCCAAAAACATTCAGTACTTC. Amino acid sequence: CASSRVVWGAKNIQYF. This chain links TRBV27 with TRBJ2-4; TRBD1 is a possible D gene (5 bases). Germline V gene lookup returns CDR1 MNHEY and CDR2 SMNVEV (reference sequence). The CDR3 loop spans 16 amino acids. V dropped 6 bases and J dropped 1 base, with 16 bases sitting between them.

V is TRBV7-9 and J is TRBJ2-3; 8 bases are a match to TRBD1. The CDR3 runs 16 residues. CDR1 is SEHNR, CDR2 FQNEAQ, per germline (reference sequence). The junction had 2 bases not matched to a gene; V was cut back by 0 bases and J by 0 bases. This CDR3 reads CASSLARTGSTDTQYF. In DNA, the CDR3 is TGTGCCAGCAGCTTAGCCAGGACAGGGAGCACAGATACGCAGTATTTT.

This clonotype was seen repeatedly, ten times or more. The chain combines TRBV3-1 with TRBJ2-2; D may correspond to TRBD1 or TRBD2 (6 bases each). The CDR3 extends over 16 amino acids. The germline V and J ends were trimmed by 4 bases and 1 base, with 13 bases remaining between them. The germline V gene encodes CDR1 LGHDT and CDR2 YNNKEL (reference sequence). The CDR3 loop is CASSLTGLLNTGELFF. In nucleotides, the CDR3 is TGTGCCAGCAGCCTGACAGGACTATTGAACACCGGGGAGCTGTTTTTT.

The rearrangement uses TRBV10-3 and TRBJ2-1, with a weak D call TRBD2 (5 bases). Trimming cost V 6 bases and J 9 bases, with 12 bases left between them. Germline CDR1 reads ENHRY; CDR2 reads SYGVKD. The CDR3 sequence is 12 residues long. Here the CDR3 DNA reads TGTGCCATCAGGCCCCCGGGGAGTGAGCAGTTCTTC. Translated: CAIRPPGSEQFF.

With regard to this clonotype: Sequence at one end of the junction differs from germline and may be a read error. This chain uses TRBV2 with TRBJ2-1; D possibly corresponds to TRBD1 (6 bases). The germline gives CDR1 SNHLY, CDR2 FYNNEI. CDR3 length: 9 residues. The CDR3 region has the DNA TGTGCCAGCAGTGGGACAGTGACCTTC. This codes for CASSGTVTF.

This clonotype was counted a few times. This rearrangement joins TRBV4-1 to TRBJ2-1; D may be TRBD2 (5 bases). With 0 bases removed from V and 3 bases from J, the gap between germline ends came to 18 bases. Germline V lookup: CDR1 MGHRA, CDR2 YSYEKL. This CDR3 is built from 18 residues. CDR3 amino acids: CASSQDSLSRGFYNEQFF. The CDR3 DNA reads as TGCGCCAGCAGCCAAGATTCCCTCTCGAGAGGGTTCTACAATGAGCAGTTCTTC.

The rearrangement joins TRBV12-3 or TRBV12-4 to TRBJ1-4, with D uncertain. V was pared by 1 base and J by 4 bases, with 10 bases between. This CDR3 is built from 15 residues. In DNA, the CDR3 is TGTGCCAGCAGTTTAGGGCGGGGTTTTAATGAAAAACTGTTTTTT. Translating gives CASSLGRGFNEKLFF.

This clonotype was recorded at least ten times. The gene calls are TRBV25-1 and TRBJ1-2; no definite D call. From germline, CDR1 is MGHDK and CDR2 SYGVNS. V lost 3 bases, J lost 2 bases, and 1 base lay in between. The CDR3 covers 11 residues. The CDR3 protein is CASSENYGYTF. CDR3 nucleotides: TGTGCCAGCAGTGAGAACTATGGCTACACCTTC.